The 27 T cell receptor beta chains in this list originate from one sample, sequenced in a study of regulatory T cells in long-lasting Graves disease. Time point defined: newly diagnosed GD, antithyroid drugs for less than 3 months. Construction of the TCR library relied on RNA isolated from PBMCs. Arm-PCR of CDR3 regions and iRepertoire HTBI primers were used to build TCR beta libraries. One entry per CDR3 protein results from TCRdb running MiXCR on the multiplex PCR reads. The table shows about 370,000 distinct CDR3 sequences, with 15% to 17% occurring only once. Sequences were derived from peripheral blood mononuclear cells (PBMCs), sampled at new diagnosis, from a patient treated with antithyroid drugs. The origin of the receptors is a female donor with Graves disease.

This clonotype has only a few counts. The rearrangement links TRBV19 to TRBJ2-3; TRBD2 matches 11 bases. The germline V gene has CDR1 LNHDA and CDR2 SQIVND (reference sequence). CDR3 length equals 17 residues. J was trimmed by 0 bases and V by 6 bases; bases with no gene match: 8. The CDR3 region has the DNA TGTGCCAGTAGCAAAAACATAGCGGGAGGGAGCACAGATACGCAGTATTTT. Its protein product is CASSKNIAGGSTDTQYF.

The rearrangement joins TRBV3-1 to TRBJ1-5; D not resolved. Trimming took 1 base from V and 3 from J, leaving 7 bases between them. The CDR3 length is 14 residues. CDR1 is LGHDT, CDR2 YNNKEL, per germline (reference sequence). The CDR3 nucleotides are TGTGCCAGCAGCCAAGGAGGGCTCAATCAGCCCCAGCATTTT. The encoded protein is CASSQGGLNQPQHF.

A word on this clonotype: This likely traces to a read error, being one base from a far larger clone. The J gene is TRBJ2-7, the V gene TRBV5-4; D remains unclear. Per the germline V gene, CDR1 is SGHNT and CDR2 is YYREEE (reference sequence). The V gene lost 2 bases and the J gene lost 7 bases, with 19 bases spanning the gap. The CDR3 spans 15 residues. DNA for the CDR3: TGTGCCAGCAGCTTATCTCCCCGTACATCGGATGAGCAGTACTTC. Protein product: CASSLSPRTSDEQYF.

The chain joins TRBV3-1 to TRBJ1-6, with D possibly TRBD1 on 6 matching bases. This CDR3 region has 13 residues. Germline V CDR1 and CDR2: LGHDT, YNNKEL (reference sequence). V was cut by 3 bases and J by 7 bases, with 7 bases left in between. CDR3: CASSHGGNSPLHF. In nucleotides, the CDR3 is TGTGCCAGCAGCCATGGGGGCAATTCACCCCTCCACTTT.

The sample holds many counts of this clonotype. The chain links TRBV14 to TRBJ2-4; 7 positions match TRBD2. The J segment lost 6 bases and the V segment lost 1 base, leaving 0 bases of the junction unmatched. Per germline, CDR1 SGHDN and CDR2 FVKESK. The CDR3 runs to 13 residues. CDR3 amino acids: CASSQAGGNIQYF. The CDR3 DNA reads as TGTGCCAGCAGCCAAGCGGGGGGAAACATTCAGTACTTC.

In this sample, this clonotype turned up many times. CDR3 region: CASSGQGYTEAFF. As DNA, the CDR3 is TGTGCCAGCAGTGGACAGGGATACACTGAAGCTTTCTTT. This chain connects TRBV6-1 to TRBJ1-1; TRBD1 agrees at 7 bases. With V trimmed by 4 bases and J by 3 bases, 2 bases remained unmatched. Per the germline V gene, CDR1 is MNHNS and CDR2 is SASEGT. This CDR3 contains 13 residues.

This clonotype was seen once. The gene calls are TRBV11-3 and TRBJ2-7, with 8 bases that match TRBD1. Trimming at V came to 3 bases and at J to 3 bases, leaving 4 bases not matched to a gene. Germline V gene sequence: CDR1 SGHNT, CDR2 YENEEA. This CDR3 is 14 amino acids long. The CDR3 spells CASSFDRGGYEQYF. Here the CDR3 DNA reads TGTGCCAGCAGCTTCGACAGGGGTGGCTACGAGCAGTACTTC.

This clonotype was counted at least ten times. The chain combines TRBV24-1 with TRBJ2-1, with D uncertain. The V gene's germline CDR1 is KGHDR and CDR2 SFDVKD. The length of the CDR3 is 11 residues. The V end was cut by 7 bases, the J end by 10 bases, with 10 bases between. This CDR3 is CATSQTGEQFF. The CDR3 DNA follows: TGTGCCACCAGCCAGACTGGAGAGCAGTTCTTC.

The V and J genes are TRBV11-2 and TRBJ2-1, with 7 bases that match TRBD2. The DNA end is a closer match to TRBJ2-5, so the J assignment may be wrong. The length of the CDR3 is 15 residues. CDR1 is SGHAT and CDR2 is FQNNGV in the germline V gene. CDR3 nucleotide sequence: TGTGCCAGCAGCTTAGATAGTCTAGCGGATGGGACCCAGTACTTC. Its translation: CASSLDSLADGTQYF.

This clonotype occurred many times. This chain uses TRBV7-8 with TRBJ1-2; 12 bases line up with TRBD1. CDR1 is SGHVS and CDR2 is FQNEAQ in the germline V gene. The CDR3 length is 16 residues. V shed 2 bases, J shed 2 bases, and the junction held 3 bases outside the gene matches. The CDR3 sequence is CASSLWDRGPNYGYTF. CDR3 DNA sequence: TGTGCCAGCAGCTTATGGGACAGGGGGCCAAACTATGGCTACACCTTC.

This clonotype was recorded many times. The rearrangement joins TRBV27 to TRBJ1-5; no definite D call. From germline, CDR1 is MNHEY and CDR2 SMNVEV (reference sequence). The CDR3 is 14 amino acids. Trimming removed 2 bases at V and 1 base at J, with 6 bases between. This CDR3 reads CASSLSQSNQPQHF. CDR3 DNA: TGTGCCAGCAGTTTAAGTCAGAGCAATCAGCCCCAGCATTTT.

This clonotype was observed at least ten times. This chain connects TRBV6-2 or TRBV6-3 to TRBJ2-7, with TRBD1 matching over 8 bases. This CDR3 has 14 residues. The V gene's germline CDR1 is MNHEY and CDR2 SVGEGT. The trim removed 7 bases at V and 2 bases at J, leaving 7 bases unmatched. CDR3 DNA: TGTGCCAGCATCCCCAGGGGGCCCACCTACGAGCAGTACTTC. Protein sequence: CASIPRGPTYEQYF.

This clonotype occurred many times. The chain links TRBV7-3 to TRBJ2-1; 8 bases are shared with TRBD1. CDR3 length equals 15 residues. Germline V gene data show CDR1 as SGHTA and CDR2 as FQGTGA. V was clipped by 0 bases and J by 3 bases; unmatched bases: 1. CDR3 sequence reads: CASSLTGTGYNEQFF. The DNA of the CDR3 is TGTGCCAGCAGCTTAACGGGGACAGGCTACAATGAGCAGTTCTTC. Full variable domain (missing parts from reference TRBV7-3 and TRBJ2-1): GAGVSQTPSNKVTEKGKYVELRCDPISGHTALYWYRQSLGQGPEFLIYFQGTGAADDSGLPNDRFFAVRPEGSVSTLKIQRTERGDSAVYLCASSLTGTGYNEQFFGPGTRLTVL.

This clonotype was seen ten or more times. The V and J genes are TRBV2 and TRBJ1-2; maybe TRBD1 (5 bases). CDR1 is SNHLY and CDR2 is FYNNEI in the germline V gene. The CDR3 is made up of 13 amino acids. V gave up 2 bases and J gave up 6 bases, with 10 bases separating them. The CDR3, as DNA: TGTGCCAGCAGTGAACGGGGGAACGATGGCTACACCTTC. It codes for CASSERGNDGYTF. Combining the CDR3 with reference TRBV2 and TRBJ1-2 gives the whole variable domain EPEVTQTPSHQVTQMGQEVILRCVPISNHLYFYWYRQILGQKVEFLVSFYNNEISEKSEIFDDQFSVERPDGSNFTLKIRSTKLEDSAMYFCASSERGNDGYTFGSGTRLTVV.

The chain couples TRBV27 to TRBJ2-3; the match to TRBD2 covers 7 bases. CDR1 and CDR2 from the germline V gene are MNHEY and SMNVEV (reference sequence). This CDR3 region has 14 residues. With V trimmed by 2 bases and J by 4 bases, 3 bases remained unmatched. DNA of the CDR3: TGTGCCAGCAGTTTAGGGGGGGGTTCAGATACGCAGTATTTT. Translating gives CASSLGGGSDTQYF.

This clonotype was detected many times. The chain uses TRBV11-2 and TRBJ2-5, with 11 positions matching TRBD2. Germline CDR1 SGHAT, CDR2 FQNNGV. CDR3 length equals 15 residues. J was trimmed by 2 bases and V by 5 bases; bases with no gene match: 4. The CDR3 region is CASSLGLAEQETQYF. Here the CDR3 DNA reads TGTGCCAGCAGCCTGGGACTAGCGGAGCAAGAGACCCAGTACTTC. The full variable domain, rest sourced from reference TRBV11-2 and TRBJ2-5, is EAGVAQSPRYKIIEKRQSVAFWCNPISGHATLYWYQQILGQGPKLLIQFQNNGVVDDSQLPKDRFSAERLKGVDSTLKIQPAKLEDSAVYLCASSLGLAEQETQYFGPGTRLLVL.

In this sample, this clonotype turned up many times. V gene TRBV6-1 combines with J gene TRBJ1-1; no clear D. CDR3 size: 13 residues. V was trimmed by 3 bases and J by 1 base, leaving 6 bases between them. From germline, CDR1 is MNHNS and CDR2 SASEGT. The CDR3 nucleotides are TGTGCCAGCAGTGAGCGAACGAACACTGAAGCTTTCTTT. It yields the protein CASSERTNTEAFF.

This clonotype occurred a few times. J is TRBJ1-6 and V is TRBV4-1; D ambiguous. CDR1 MGHRA and CDR2 YSYEKL come from the germline V gene. Trimming cost V 2 bases and J 5 bases, with 4 bases left between them. The CDR3 is made up of 13 amino acids. The CDR3 DNA follows: TGCGCCAGCAGCCAAACGAATAATTCACCCCTCCACTTT. Its protein is CASSQTNNSPLHF.

The chain is built from TRBV28 and TRBJ1-2; TRBD1 matches at 8 bases. With 8 bases clipped from V and 4 bases from J, the junction kept 12 bases outside the gene matches. Per the germline V gene, CDR1 is MDHEN and CDR2 is SYDVKM. CDR3 length: 15 residues. The CDR3 DNA sequence: TGTGCCAGCCAAACCGGCGGGACAGGCCCCTATGGCTACACCTTC. Translated, it gives CASQTGGTGPYGYTF.

In regard to this clonotype: Possible read error: a much larger clone is one base away. The chain employs TRBV9 and TRBJ2-7; 8 nucleotides line up with TRBD2. V shed 0 bases, J shed 7 bases, and the junction held 9 bases outside the gene matches. CDR3 length: 15 residues. From germline, CDR1 is SGDLS and CDR2 YYNGEE. CDR3 coding DNA: TGTGCCAGCAGCGTAGCCAGCGGGGGAAGTAATGAGCAGTACTTC. Encoded protein: CASSVASGGSNEQYF.

This clonotype was seen many times. CDR3 sequence: CASSLRVLNEQFF. CDR3 nucleotide sequence: TGTGCCAGCAGCTTGCGGGTCCTCAATGAGCAGTTCTTC. The chain carries TRBV5-5 and TRBJ2-1; the D is unclear. V was pared by 1 base and J by 6 bases, with 8 bases between. CDR1 is SGHKS and CDR2 is YYEKEE in the germline V gene (reference sequence). The CDR3 runs 13 residues.

This clonotype was observed many times. With a much larger clone just one base away, this may be a read error. The J gene is TRBJ1-1, the V gene TRBV28; possible D gene TRBD1, 5 bases. Trimming cost V 4 bases and J 1 base, with 7 bases left between them. Germline-derived CDR1 and CDR2 are MDHEN and SYDVKM. The CDR3 consists of 13 residues. CDR3 DNA: TGTGCCAGCAGTTACAGGTGGAACACTGAAGCTTTCTTT. Amino acids: CASSYRWNTEAFF. The complete variable domain, with remaining parts taken from reference TRBV28 and TRBJ1-1, reads DVKVTQSSRYLVKRTGEKVFLECVQDMDHENMFWYRQDPGLGLRLIYFSYDVKMKEKGDIPEGYSVSREKKERFSLILESASTNQTSMYLCASSYRWNTEAFFGQGTRLTVV.

A word on this clonotype: This sequence may be a read error, since a much larger clone differs from it by one base. This chain joins TRBV19 and TRBJ1-6; TRBD1 matches at 11 bases. This CDR3 has 16 residues. Trimming removed 8 bases from V and 7 bases from J; junction bases left unmatched: 10. Germline assignment: CDR1 LNHDA and CDR2 SQIVND (reference sequence). CDR3 residues: CASGVFRDRGNSPLHF. Written as DNA, the CDR3 is TGTGCCAGTGGTGTATTCCGGGACAGGGGGAATTCACCCCTCCACTTT. The entire variable domain, with the rest obtained from reference TRBV19 and TRBJ1-6, is as follows: DGGITQSPKYLFRKEGQNVTLSCEQNLNHDAMYWYRQDPGQGLRLIYYSQIVNDFQKGDIAEGYSVSREKKESFPLTVTSAQKNPTAFYLCASGVFRDRGNSPLHFGNGTRLTVT.

This clonotype was seen a single time. A read error is likely here: a far larger clone is one base away. The rearrangement links TRBV5-1 to TRBJ2-5, with unresolved D. Trimming stripped 3 bases from V and 5 bases from J, with 8 bases between. Germline CDR1 is SGHRS and CDR2 is YFSETQ. The CDR3 consists of 12 residues. CDR3 amino acids: CASSSQQETQYF. In nucleotides, the CDR3 is TGCGCCAGCAGCTCCCAGCAGGAGACCCAGTACTTC.

This clonotype was counted a few times. The chain links TRBV4-1 to TRBJ2-1, with 7 nucleotides matching TRBD2. CDR1 and CDR2 from the germline V gene are MGHRA and YSYEKL. V dropped 1 base and J dropped 5; count of bases not matched to a gene: 5. The CDR3 is made up of 15 amino acids. This CDR3 reads CASSQAGGLDNEQFF. Written as DNA, the CDR3 is TGCGCCAGCAGCCAAGCGGGAGGCCTTGACAATGAGCAGTTCTTC.

DNA for the CDR3: TGTGCCAGCAGCGTAGGGGACAACTCCTACGAGCAGTACTTC. Translation: CASSVGDNSYEQYF. The gene calls are TRBV9 and TRBJ2-7; a weak D match, TRBD1 (6 bases). Germline-derived CDR1 and CDR2 are SGDLS and YYNGEE. CDR3 length: 14 amino acids. Trimming left V 0 bases short and J 0 bases short, with 7 bases between.

This clonotype was seen repeatedly, ten times or more. The V call is TRBV5-4, the J call TRBJ1-2, with D perhaps matching TRBD1 (5 bases). The CDR3 loop spans 13 amino acids. Germline CDR1 and CDR2: SGHNT and YYREEE (reference sequence). V was cut by 0 bases and J by 6 bases, with 9 bases left in between. CDR3 amino acids: CASSLEQGDGYTF. For the CDR3, the DNA is TGTGCCAGCAGCTTGGAGCAGGGAGATGGCTACACCTTC.